Listed below are T cell receptor beta chains from one sample, sequenced in a study of post-analysis software for immune sequencing data. TCRdb re-derived calls from the PCR reads in MiXCR, one entry per CDR3 protein. In the table there are 450,000 to 700,000 distinct CDR3 sequences, 44% of which are singletons. Sequenced input: blood. The receptors originated from a girl aged 10-17 years with multiple sclerosis. CDR3s include the opening cysteine and the closing phenylalanine or tryptophan. A D gene is named only where the DNA matches it firmly.

j_call: TRBJ1-2; v_call: TRBV30; d_call: .; cdr3_aa: CAWSRDRGLDTF
j_call: .; v_call: TRBV7-9; d_call: .; cdr3_aa: CASSLTDRKYEQYF
j_call: TRBJ2-3; v_call: TRBV4-1; d_call: TRBD2; cdr3_aa: CASSQDPGRARMDTQYF
j_call: TRBJ1-1; v_call: TRBV20-1; d_call: TRBD1; cdr3_aa: CSALTGGDTEAFF
j_call: TRBJ1-5; v_call: TRBV9; d_call: .; cdr3_aa: CASSAGLVGQPQHF
j_call: TRBJ2-7; v_call: TRBV19; d_call: .; cdr3_aa: CASSIDRLSTYEQYF
j_call: TRBJ2-1; v_call: TRBV5-1; d_call: TRBD1; cdr3_aa: CASSRRTGTNEQFF
j_call: TRBJ2-5; v_call: TRBV6-1; d_call: TRBD2; cdr3_aa: CASSEGTSGFRGETQYF
j_call: TRBJ2-3; v_call: TRBV7-8; d_call: .; cdr3_aa: CASSLLGKGLLGSRDTQYF
j_call: TRBJ1-5; v_call: TRBV12-3/TRBV12-4; d_call: .; cdr3_aa: CASSLSHSNQPQHF
j_call: TRBJ1-5; v_call: TRBV12-3/TRBV12-4; d_call: .; cdr3_aa: CASRKTIANQPQHF
j_call: TRBJ2-1; v_call: TRBV28; d_call: TRBD2; cdr3_aa: CASSSWTSGGNEQFF
j_call: TRBJ2-5; v_call: TRBV10-3; d_call: TRBD2; cdr3_aa: CAIRASGSSGETQYF
j_call: TRBJ2-5; v_call: TRBV20-1; d_call: TRBD1; cdr3_aa: CSAIDQTGKQYF
j_call: TRBJ2-1; v_call: TRBV12-3/TRBV12-4; d_call: .; cdr3_aa: CASSTGAGGINEQFF
j_call: TRBJ2-1; v_call: TRBV6-5; d_call: TRBD2; cdr3_aa: CASSTGLAGTMVQFF
j_call: TRBJ2-1; v_call: TRBV29-1; d_call: .; cdr3_aa: CSVATGYNEQFF
j_call: TRBJ1-1; v_call: TRBV5-1; d_call: .; cdr3_aa: CASSAPMNTEAFF
j_call: TRBJ1-4; v_call: TRBV12-3/TRBV12-4; d_call: .; cdr3_aa: CASRALTGDNEKLFF
j_call: TRBJ2-5; v_call: TRBV20-1; d_call: .; cdr3_aa: CSARIRNQETQYF
j_call: TRBJ1-2; v_call: TRBV12-3/TRBV12-4; d_call: .; cdr3_aa: CASSPAGNYGYTF
j_call: TRBJ2-5; v_call: TRBV20-1; d_call: .; cdr3_aa: CSASEREETQYF
j_call: TRBJ2-1; v_call: TRBV12-3/TRBV12-4; d_call: .; cdr3_aa: CASSAENEQFF
j_call: TRBJ2-3; v_call: TRBV6-1; d_call: TRBD1; cdr3_aa: CASSDAGTGSRDTQYF
j_call: TRBJ1-2; v_call: TRBV11-2; d_call: TRBD1; cdr3_aa: CASSGRTGEENYGYTF
j_call: TRBJ2-5; v_call: TRBV30; d_call: .; cdr3_aa: CAWSRGLLQETQYF
j_call: TRBJ2-7; v_call: TRBV12-3/TRBV12-4; d_call: TRBD2; cdr3_aa: CASSRTSGAGSYEQYF
j_call: TRBJ2-7; v_call: TRBV4-2; d_call: TRBD2; cdr3_aa: CASSRGYKAGDEQYF
j_call: TRBJ2-7; v_call: TRBV7-9; d_call: TRBD2; cdr3_aa: CASSSEAGDRSYEQYF
j_call: TRBJ2-1; v_call: TRBV7-9; d_call: TRBD2; cdr3_aa: CASSPRASGRNEQFF
j_call: TRBJ2-7; v_call: TRBV20-1; d_call: .; cdr3_aa: CSARLPAEITEQYF
j_call: TRBJ2-2; v_call: TRBV20-1; d_call: TRBD1; cdr3_aa: CSARGRDRIHGELFF
j_call: TRBJ1-2; v_call: TRBV2; d_call: .; cdr3_aa: CASIVVQNYGYTF
j_call: TRBJ1-4; v_call: TRBV12-3/TRBV12-4; d_call: TRBD1; cdr3_aa: CASRIQTGTGTEKLFF
j_call: TRBJ2-1; v_call: TRBV3-1; d_call: .; cdr3_aa: CASSQHPTQEQKQFF
j_call: TRBJ2-3; v_call: TRBV7-6; d_call: .; cdr3_aa: CASKWVTSTDTQYF
j_call: TRBJ1-5; v_call: TRBV12-3/TRBV12-4; d_call: .; cdr3_aa: CASSLGGSQPQHF
j_call: TRBJ2-1; v_call: TRBV7-6; d_call: TRBD1; cdr3_aa: CASSSSDRGGYNEQFF
j_call: TRBJ2-7; v_call: TRBV13; d_call: TRBD2; cdr3_aa: CASSTNLAGNPSYEQYF
j_call: TRBJ2-2; v_call: TRBV7-2; d_call: .; cdr3_aa: CASSPRQLNTGELFF
j_call: TRBJ2-7; v_call: TRBV20-1; d_call: TRBD1; cdr3_aa: CSARAPGTGIYEQYF
j_call: TRBJ1-1; v_call: TRBV4-1; d_call: TRBD1; cdr3_aa: CASSPGTGAPTEAFF
j_call: TRBJ1-2; v_call: TRBV4-1; d_call: .; cdr3_aa: CASSQVGRGRDYGYTF
j_call: TRBJ1-1; v_call: TRBV5-1; d_call: .; cdr3_aa: CASSLERQMNTEAFF
j_call: TRBJ1-1; v_call: TRBV5-1; d_call: .; cdr3_aa: CASSPDGSNTEAFF
j_call: TRBJ2-3; v_call: TRBV20-1; d_call: TRBD2; cdr3_aa: CSARDASGGPYTQYF
j_call: TRBJ2-5; v_call: TRBV7-2; d_call: .; cdr3_aa: CASSWMGGETQYF
j_call: TRBJ1-5; v_call: TRBV4-2; d_call: .; cdr3_aa: CASSQEGGTDQPQHF
j_call: TRBJ1-2; v_call: TRBV4-1; d_call: .; cdr3_aa: CASSRESGPGGYTF